This passage covers 15 T cell receptor beta chains from one sample sequenced in a study of cytomegalovirus exposure and HLA in healthy donors. Data came from immunoSEQ multiplex PCR; TCRdb stores just in-frame clones and leaves some out. This repertoire shows under 300,000 clones, 90% found once; its top ten account for 0.35% to 0.4%. The source material was PBMCs. These receptors were collected from a woman aged 18-29 years in good health and CMV-seronegative.

The J gene is TRBJ1-2, the V gene TRBV5-6; no reliable D call. Looked up from germline, CDR1 is SGHDT and CDR2 is YYEEEE. Trimming took 4 bases from V and 4 from J, leaving 17 bases between them. The CDR3 has 15 amino acids. The DNA for the CDR3 is TGTGCCAGCAGCACGGGAAGGACGGAGACCTATGGCTACACCTTC. This encodes CASSTGRTETYGYTF.

The chain recombines TRBV19 with TRBJ2-6; D remains unclear. Germline-derived CDR1 and CDR2 are LNHDA and SQIVND (reference sequence). V was trimmed by 6 bases and J by 4 bases, leaving 13 bases between them. The CDR3 covers 15 residues. The CDR3 protein is CASSPVGYGANVLTF. CDR3 sequence (DNA): TGTGCCAGTAGCCCGGTCGGGTACGGGGCCAACGTCCTGACTTTC.

The rearrangement uses TRBV27 and TRBJ1-6, with D perhaps matching TRBD1 (5 bases). Looked up from germline, CDR1 is MNHEY and CDR2 is SMNVEV (reference sequence). This CDR3 contains 14 residues. Trimming left V 5 bases short and J 4 bases short, with 9 bases between. The CDR3 loop reads CASSPGQYNSPLHF. CDR3 nucleotide sequence: TGTGCCAGCAGTCCCGGACAATATAATTCACCCCTCCACTTT.

V and J are TRBV28 and TRBJ2-7; D possibly corresponds to TRBD2 (5 bases). Germline values: CDR1 MDHEN, CDR2 SYDVKM. This CDR3 comprises 14 residues. Trimming took 6 bases from V and 6 from J, leaving 18 bases between them. This CDR3 is CASRPLAGSSEQYV. The CDR3 region has the DNA TGTGCCAGCAGACCTTTGGCGGGTTCGTCCGAGCAGTACGTC.

The gene calls are TRBV11-2 and TRBJ2-7; 8 bases are shared with TRBD2. V shed 5 bases and J 2 bases; nucleotides not matched to a gene: 5. There are 14 residues in the CDR3. In germline, CDR1 is SGHAT, CDR2 FQNNGV. CDR3: CASSAGGAPYEQYV. Here the CDR3 DNA reads TGTGCCAGCAGCGCGGGGGGAGCCCCCTACGAGCAGTACGTC.

The chain carries TRBV28 and TRBJ1-2; tentatively, D is TRBD1 (5 bases). There are 13 residues in the CDR3. The V end was cut by 7 bases, the J end by 6 bases, with 15 bases between. CDR1 and CDR2 (germline): MDHEN, SYDVKM. CDR3 DNA: TGTGCCAGCACCCTTTCCCCGGGGGATGGCTACACCTTC. As protein: CASTLSPGDGYTF.

As to this clone: This sample includes further DNA sequences coding for the same CDR3. This chain uses TRBV6-5 with TRBJ1-1, with D hard to call. Trimming cost V 2 bases and J 2 bases, with 9 bases left between them. This CDR3 has 14 amino acids. CDR1 is MNHEY, CDR2 SVGAGI, per germline. The DNA of the CDR3 is TGTGCCAGCAGTTACGGCCAGGTTAACACTGAAGCTTTCTTT. Translated: CASSYGQVNTEAFF.

The CDR3 reads CASSFAGGLVHNEQFF. Written as DNA, the CDR3 is TGTGCCAGCAGCTTTGCGGGGGGGCTCGTCCACAATGAGCAGTTCTTC. V gene TRBV27 combines with J gene TRBJ2-1, with TRBD2 matching over 9 bases. The CDR3 length is 16 residues. Trimming at V came to 6 bases and at J to 5 bases, leaving 11 bases not matched to a gene. Germline V gene sequence: CDR1 MNHEY, CDR2 SMNVEV (reference sequence).

The J gene is TRBJ1-2, the V gene TRBV28; no reliable D call. CDR1 is MDHEN, CDR2 SYDVKM, per germline. There are 12 residues in the CDR3. With 10 bases removed from V and 2 bases from J, the gap between germline ends came to 11 bases. The CDR3 loop reads CATLGSNYGYTF. Written as DNA, the CDR3 is TGTGCCACGCTGGGTAGCAACTATGGCTACACCTTC.

This sequence joins TRBV19 and TRBJ1-2; the D gene is possibly TRBD1 (6 bases). The V end lost 8 bases, the J end lost 0 bases, and 10 bases lay between the germline ends. CDR1 is LNHDA, CDR2 SQIVND, per germline (reference sequence). The CDR3 consists of 13 residues. The CDR3 nucleotides read TGTGCCAGTGAACGGACAGCTAACTATGGCTACACCTTC. It is translated as CASERTANYGYTF.

The V gene is TRBV5-1, the J gene TRBJ2-2; D might be TRBD1 (5 bases). V was shortened by 3 bases and J by 0 bases, with 12 bases between the two germline ends. The germline gives CDR1 SGHRS, CDR2 YFSETQ. The CDR3 sequence is 16 residues long. The CDR3 is CASSWDQTANTGELFF. The DNA for the CDR3 is TGCGCCAGCAGCTGGGATCAGACAGCGAACACCGGGGAGCTGTTTTTT. Complete variable domain (other parts from reference TRBV5-1 and TRBJ2-2): KAGVTQTPRYLIKTRGQQVTLSCSPISGHRSVSWYQQTPGQGLQFLFEYFSETQRNKGNFPGRFSGRQFSNSRSEMNVSTLELGDSALYLCASSWDQTANTGELFFGEGSRLTVL.

The gene calls are TRBV21-1 and TRBJ1-6; TRBD1, the table's D call, lacks a check against the DNA. TRBV21-1 is an annotated pseudogene. The CDR3 contains 12 residues. CDR3 residues: CARTGYVSPLHF. Here the CDR3 DNA reads TGTGCCAGAACAGGGTACGTTTCACCCCTCCACTTT.

The chain carries TRBV10-1 and TRBJ2-7; tentatively, D is TRBD1 (6 bases). V lost 5 bases and J 3 bases, leaving 20 bases between the germline ends. The germline V gene has CDR1 WNHNN and CDR2 SYGVQD (reference sequence). There are 16 residues in the CDR3. CDR3 bases: TGCGCCAGCAGTCATGAGCCAGGGGACACGATCTACGAGCAGTACTTC. Its translation: CASSHEPGDTIYEQYF.

CDR3 nucleotides: TGTGCCAGCAGCTACTACAGGGTGACTAATGAAAAACTGTTTTTT. Translating gives CASSYYRVTNEKLFF. The V and J genes are TRBV11-2 and TRBJ1-4, with TRBD1 as a possible D gene (6 bases). Trimming removed 4 bases at V and 2 bases at J, with 11 bases between. This CDR3 has 15 amino acids. Germline V gene sequence: CDR1 SGHAT, CDR2 FQNNGV.

The rearrangement links TRBV5-1 to TRBJ2-1; TRBD2 matches at 9 bases. Trimming took 2 bases from V and 9 from J; bases not matched to a gene: 12. There are 16 residues in the CDR3. Germline V gene sequence: CDR1 SGHRS, CDR2 YFSETQ. The CDR3: CASSLSGTSFFGEQFF. In DNA, the CDR3 is TGCGCCAGCAGCTTATCCGGGACTAGCTTTTTCGGTGAGCAGTTCTTC.